Below are 6 T cell receptor beta chains sequenced from a single sample in a study of shared clonotypes between healthy human individuals (dated by TCRdb to 2019 to 2021). Library preparation was by the immunoSEQ multiplex PCR assay. TCRdb carries this immuneACCESS record with in-frame sequences only. Its versions omit some clonotypes, under half of them owing to an unresolved V gene in the studies checked, with the rest unexplained. Recorded for this sample are about 380,000 clones; around 96% of them occurred a single time. Together, the top ten hold approximately 0.32% of the sample. Sequenced: memory CD8+ T cells sorted from blood. Sample cell subset or site, as interpreted from the label and publication: CD45RO+ cells pooled with CCR7-negative TemRA cells. Receptor source: a man aged 25 to 40 in good health.

A remark on this clone: A junction end diverges from the germline sequence, so it may reflect a read error. The gene calls are TRBV5-8 and TRBJ1-4; D is uncertain. CDR3 size: 9 residues. From germline, CDR1 is SGHTS and CDR2 YDEGEE. The DNA for the CDR3 is TGTGCCAGGGTAAGCCGGGCGAATTTT. This encodes CARVSRANF.

This sequence joins TRBV4-2 and TRBJ2-2; 7 bases are shared with TRBD2. This CDR3 spans 16 amino acids. The germline CDR1 and CDR2 sequences are LGHNA and YNFKEQ. Unmatched junction bases numbered 7, after V lost 0 bases and J lost 6 bases. The CDR3 is CASSQEGLLEAGELFF. CDR3 in DNA: TGTGCCAGCAGCCAAGAGGGACTACTTGAGGCCGGGGAGCTGTTTTTT.

The count of this clone is one. The V gene is TRBV6-6, the J gene TRBJ2-3; tentative D call: TRBD1 (6 bases). V lost 4 bases, J lost 3 bases, and 14 bases lay in between. Germline CDR1 is MNHNY and CDR2 is SVGAGI (reference sequence). CDR3 size: 15 residues. In DNA form, the CDR3 reads TGTGCCAGCAGTTTTAACAGGGTGGCAACAGATACGCAGTATTTT. The encoded protein is CASSFNRVATDTQYF.

The rearrangement uses TRBV25-1 and TRBJ2-7, with TRBD1 matching 8 bases. CDR1 and CDR2 from the germline V gene are MGHDK and SYGVNS. This CDR3 has 14 amino acids. Unmatched junction bases numbered 4, after V lost 3 bases and J lost 3 bases. The CDR3 DNA reads TGTGCCAGCAGTGACGACAGGGGAAACTACGAGCAGTACTTC. Its protein is CASSDDRGNYEQYF.

The chain has TRBV10-1 and TRBJ2-7; tentatively, D is TRBD1 or TRBD2 (5 bases each). CDR1 is WNHNN, CDR2 SYGVQD, per germline (reference sequence). The CDR3 is 15 amino acids. V shed 4 bases and J shed 4 bases, with 17 bases lying between them. Here the CDR3 DNA reads TGCGCCAGCAGTGGGTCGGGGCAGGGATCGTACGAGCAGTACTTC. Translating gives CASSGSGQGSYEQYF.

The chain links TRBV6-5 to TRBJ2-1; D might be TRBD1 (6 bases). Germline V lookup: CDR1 MNHEY, CDR2 SVGAGI. V was cut by 5 bases and J by 9 bases, with 17 bases left in between. The CDR3 is 14 residues long. CDR3: CASSAQGAHSEQFF. The CDR3 nucleotides read TGTGCCAGCAGTGCACAGGGAGCCCACAGTGAGCAGTTCTTC.